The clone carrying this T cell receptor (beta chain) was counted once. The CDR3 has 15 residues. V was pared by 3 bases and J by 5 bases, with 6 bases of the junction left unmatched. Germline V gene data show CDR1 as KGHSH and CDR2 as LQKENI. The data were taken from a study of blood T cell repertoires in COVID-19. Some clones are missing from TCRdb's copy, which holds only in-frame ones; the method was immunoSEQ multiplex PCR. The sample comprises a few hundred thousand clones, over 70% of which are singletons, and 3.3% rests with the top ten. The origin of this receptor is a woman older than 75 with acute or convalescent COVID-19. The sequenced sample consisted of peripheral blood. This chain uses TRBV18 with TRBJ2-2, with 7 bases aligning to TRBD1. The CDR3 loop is CASSPTNRGTGELFF. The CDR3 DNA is TGTGCCAGCTCACCGACTAACAGGGGTACCGGGGAGCTGTTTTTT.